The present entry profiles one T cell receptor (beta chain) with its context. Its antigen is not known. Sequencing used immunoSEQ multiplex PCR; TCRdb keeps in-frame clones, though not all of them. The sample has some 970 clones, approximately 91% seen once. All graft-versus-host disease patients had gastrointestinal involvement and received several lines of directed therapy. This sample was taken from a study of tissue T cells after allogeneic stem cell transplantation. Study details: Patients with graft-versus-host disease had grafts: several unmodified, three CD34-selected and T-cell-depleted.

Trimming removed 4 bases from V and 3 bases from J, with 7 bases in between. The CDR3 consists of 11 residues. CDR1 SQVTM and CDR2 ANQGSEA come from the germline V gene. Whole-study findings and limits: Which tissue TCRs were alloreactive or antigen-specific was not determined. Some clones might be persisting host cells.

The chain joins TRBV29-1 to TRBJ2-7, with D hard to call. Material: spleen tissue, obtained at autopsy. The clonotype originates from an older male patient with steroid-refractory graft-versus-host disease after an allogeneic stem cell transplant. A share of the T cells may be of graft donor origin. CDR3 in DNA: TGCAGCGTTGGTGGGTTCTACGAGCAGTACTTC. Its protein product is CSVGGFYEQYF.